This T cell receptor (beta chain) appears in the sequencing data of a study of CD8+ T cells in alopecia areata. About the study: It was oral tofacitinib, at 5 to 10 mg twice daily, that treated patients received. A 6-month off-drug phase came after tofacitinib, which had lasted 6 to 18 months.

The study, taken as a whole, reports: Higher clonality than in normal scalp was seen in lesional scalp, especially alopecia totalis/universalis.

Concerning this clone: Its antigen remains unidentified.

RNA extraction and reverse transcription yielded cDNA as sequencing template. Generated by immunoSEQ multiplex PCR, the TCRdb table keeps only in-frame clones and is missing some. Of 150,000 or so clones listed, 40% to 65% are singletons. The germline V and J ends were trimmed by 5 bases and 11 bases, with 16 bases remaining between them. This CDR3 spans 14 amino acids. Germline CDR1 is MNHEY and CDR2 is SMNVEV (reference sequence). Separation by sorting yielded CD4+ and CD8+ T cells from PBMCs. The rearrangement joins TRBV27 to TRBJ1-6, with D unclear. This TCR derives from a human donor with alopecia areata. Specimen: CD8+ T cells sorted from blood, collected at week 0. The CDR3 protein is CASSPPGPRAPLHF. The CDR3 DNA reads TGTGCCAGCAGTCCCCCGGGCCCGAGGGCACCCCTCCACTTT.